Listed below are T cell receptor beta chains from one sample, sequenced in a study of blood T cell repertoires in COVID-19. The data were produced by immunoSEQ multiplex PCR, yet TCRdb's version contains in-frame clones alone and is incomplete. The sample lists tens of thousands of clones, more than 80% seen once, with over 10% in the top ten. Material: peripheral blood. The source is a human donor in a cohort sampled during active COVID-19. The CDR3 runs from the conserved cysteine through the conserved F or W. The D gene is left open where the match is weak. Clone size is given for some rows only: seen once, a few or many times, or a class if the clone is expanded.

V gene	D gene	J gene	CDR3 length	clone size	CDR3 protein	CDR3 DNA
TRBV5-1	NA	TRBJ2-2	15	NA	CASSLGHLSTGELFF	TGCGCCAGCAGCTTGGGACACCTCTCCACCGGGGAGCTGTTTTTT
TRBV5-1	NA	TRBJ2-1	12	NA	CATASGRGQQFF	TGCGCCACCGCCTCGGGGCGGGGGCAGCAGTTCTTC
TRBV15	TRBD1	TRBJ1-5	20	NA	CATSREGTARLWGQGQPQHF	TGTGCCACCAGCAGAGAGGGGACAGCGAGATTGTGGGGACAGGGCCAGCCCCAGCATTTT
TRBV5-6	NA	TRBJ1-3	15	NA	CASSTRLTSGNTIYF	TGTGCCAGCAGCACCAGGCTTACCTCTGGAAACACCATATATTTT
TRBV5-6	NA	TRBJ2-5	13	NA	CASSLSGSETQYF	TGTGCCAGCAGCTTGTCAGGGTCCGAGACCCAGTACTTC
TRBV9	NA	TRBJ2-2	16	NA	CASSVGPSAVTGELFF	TGTGCCAGCAGCGTAGGTCCGTCGGCGGTCACCGGGGAGCTGTTTTTT
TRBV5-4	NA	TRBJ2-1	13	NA	CASSLRGSNEQFF	TGTGCCAGCAGCTTACGAGGGAGCAATGAGCAGTTCTTC
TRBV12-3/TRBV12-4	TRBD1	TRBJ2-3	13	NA	CASSNRGSDGQYF	TGTGCCAGCAGTAACAGGGGCTCGGACGGGCAGTATTTT
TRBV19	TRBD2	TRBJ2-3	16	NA	CASTSRERGALDTQYF	TGTGCCAGTACCTCTCGGGAGCGGGGGGCATTGGATACGCAGTATTTT
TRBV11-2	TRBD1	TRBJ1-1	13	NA	CASSGQGSTEAFF	TGTGCCAGCAGCGGACAGGGCAGTACTGAAGCTTTCTTT
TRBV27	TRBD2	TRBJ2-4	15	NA	CASPLTTGGGNIQYF	TGTGCCAGCCCACTAACAACGGGGGGTGGAAACATTCAGTACTTC
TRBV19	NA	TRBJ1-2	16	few	CASSQGTGSVSYGYTF	TGTGCCAGTAGTCAGGGCACAGGGTCAGTTTCCTATGGCTACACCTTC
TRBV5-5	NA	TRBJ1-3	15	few	CASSLVGIGGNTIYF	TGTGCCAGCAGCTTGGTGGGCATCGGCGGAAACACCATATATTTT
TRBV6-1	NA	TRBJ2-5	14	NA	CASSELRGEETQYF	TGTGCCAGCAGTGAGCTCAGGGGTGAAGAGACCCAGTACTTC
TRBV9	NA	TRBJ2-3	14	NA	CASSVASTTDTQYF	TGTGCCAGCAGCGTAGCTTCTACCACAGATACGCAGTATTTT
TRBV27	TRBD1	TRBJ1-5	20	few	CASSNTKGTGSLYSNQPQHF	TGTGCCAGCAGCAACACTAAGGGGACAGGGTCCCTTTATAGCAATCAGCCCCAGCATTTT
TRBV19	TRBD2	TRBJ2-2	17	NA	CASSPLWGGTNTGELFF	TGTGCCAGTAGTCCCCTGTGGGGGGGGACGAACACCGGGGAGCTGTTTTTT
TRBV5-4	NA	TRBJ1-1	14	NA	CASTVAERRTEAFF	TGTGCCAGCACCGTAGCCGAACGACGGACTGAAGCTTTCTTT
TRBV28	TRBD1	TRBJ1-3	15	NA	CASGGQGAPGNTIYF	TGTGCCAGCGGGGGACAGGGGGCGCCTGGAAACACCATATATTTT
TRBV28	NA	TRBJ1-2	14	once	CASRTGGANYGYTF	TGTGCCAGCAGAACAGGTGGAGCTAACTATGGCTACACCTTC
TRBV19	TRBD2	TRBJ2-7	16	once	CASSIRGLAETYEQYF	TGTGCCAGTAGTATACGTGGCCTAGCGGAGACCTACGAGCAGTACTTC
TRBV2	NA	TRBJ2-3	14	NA	CASSERDSHHTQYF	TGTGCCAGCAGTGAACGCGACTCGCACCATACGCAGTATTTT
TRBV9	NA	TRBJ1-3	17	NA	CASSGPSLGVRGNTIYF	TGTGCCAGCAGCGGCCCTAGCTTGGGTGTGCGGGGAAACACCATATATTTT
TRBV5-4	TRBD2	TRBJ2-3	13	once	CATTGLATDTQYF	TGTGCCACAACGGGACTAGCCACAGATACGCAGTATTTT
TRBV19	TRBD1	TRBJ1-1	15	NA	CASSIGTGMNTEAFF	TGTGCCAGTAGTATTGGGACAGGTATGAACACTGAAGCTTTCTTT
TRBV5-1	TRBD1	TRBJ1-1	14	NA	CASSLGQGYTEAFF	TGCGCCAGCAGCTTGGGACAGGGGTACACTGAAGCTTTCTTT